Listed below are T cell receptor beta chains from one sample, sequenced in a study of molecular identifiers for immune sequencing clone quantification. TCRdb independently ran MiXCR on the PCR reads; one entry per CDR3 protein. The data show approximately 630,000 distinct CDR3 sequences, with roughly 27% seen just once and around 0.78% held by the top ten. The sequenced sample was naive CD8+ T cells from blood, with Jurkat cell RNA spiked in. The source of these receptors is a human donor in good health. Some libraries in this study had Jurkat cell RNA spiked in. CDR3s include the opening cysteine and the closing phenylalanine or tryptophan. The D gene is left open where the match is weak. Rows may omit the clone size; those that give it use once, few, many or a size class.

TRBJ2-1	TRBD2	.	TRBV13	15	TGTGCCAGCAACCTACTCGGGGGGGTCCGGGATGAGCAGTTCTTC	CASNLLGGVRDEQFF
TRBJ2-7	.	few	TRBV12-5	15	TGTGCTAGTGGCCCGGAGGGGGGAGGATCCTACGAGCAGTACTTC	CASGPEGGGSYEQYF
TRBJ1-2	.	many	TRBV4-3	16	TGCGCCAGCAGCCATACTACTGGGGGCTCCATCTATGGCTACACCTTC	CASSHTTGGSIYGYTF
TRBJ1-1	.	few	TRBV20-1	13	TGCAGTGCTAGATCCAGGGGTGCCACTGAAGCTTTCTTT	CSARSRGATEAFF
TRBJ2-1	.	.	TRBV6-5	15	TGTGCCAGCGCGGCCGGGCCGACATCGCTCGATGAGCAGTTCTTC	CASAAGPTSLDEQFF
TRBJ2-4	.	many	TRBV2	16	TGTGCCAGCAACCCCGGGCCAGACCTAGCCAAAAACATTCAGTACTTC	CASNPGPDLAKNIQYF
TRBJ2-6	TRBD1	many	TRBV13	15	TGTGCCAGCAGCAAGACAGGGGCTGGGGCCAACGTCCTGACTTTC	CASSKTGAGANVLTF
TRBJ2-1	.	.	TRBV11-2	14	TGTGCCAGCAGCTTAGTACAGGTTGCCAATGAGCAGTTCTTC	CASSLVQVANEQFF
TRBJ2-4	TRBD1	few	TRBV20-1	13	TGCAGTGCTAGTGGGCAGGGGGAAAACATTCAGTACTTC	CSASGQGENIQYF
TRBJ2-1	.	.	TRBV11-2	15	TGTGCCAGCAGCTTAAGTTCCACAGACCACAATGAGCAGTTCTTC	CASSLSSTDHNEQFF
TRBJ1-1	.	many	TRBV12-3/TRBV12-4	13	TGTGCCAGCAGTTGGGGGATGAACACTGAAGCTTTCTTT	CASSWGMNTEAFF
TRBJ2-4	.	.	TRBV4-1	16	TGCGCCAGCAGCCACGGACGGGGGCCAGGGCCAAACATTCAGTACTTC	CASSHGRGPGPNIQYF
TRBJ2-3	TRBD2	.	TRBV11-2	15	TGTGCCAGCAGCTTAGAAGCGGGAGGGCCGCGTACGCAGTATTTT	CASSLEAGGPRTQYF
TRBJ2-5	.	many	TRBV5-6	13	TGTGCCAGCAGTCCCGGGAACCAAGAGACCCAGTACTTC	CASSPGNQETQYF
TRBJ2-7	.	many	TRBV6-1	11	TGTGCCAGCAGTGGACAGGACGAGCAGTACTTC	CASSGQDEQYF
TRBJ2-7	.	.	TRBV29-1	15	TGCAGCGTGTTGGCCGGGACGGCAAGCTCCTACGAGCAGTACTTC	CSVLAGTASSYEQYF
TRBJ2-5	.	.	TRBV7-9	16	TGTGCCAGCAGCTTAGCGCTGGGGGGAGTAGCGGAGACCCAGTACTTC	CASSLALGGVAETQYF
TRBJ2-7	TRBD1	many	TRBV20-1	13	TGCAGTGCTGTGCATGACAGGGTCTACGAGCAGTACTTC	CSAVHDRVYEQYF
TRBJ2-7	TRBD2	many	TRBV20-1	17	TGCAGTGCACGATTCCAGACTAGCTGGACTCGAAGTTACGAGCAGTACTTC	CSARFQTSWTRSYEQYF
TRBJ2-5	.	.	TRBV6-2/TRBV6-3	16	TGTGCCAGCAGTTTGTGGACATTTGGGCAATGGGAGACCCAGTACTTC	CASSLWTFGQWETQYF
TRBJ2-7	.	many	TRBV5-1	13	TGCGCCAGCAGCTTGACAGTCTCCTACGAGCAGTACTTC	CASSLTVSYEQYF
TRBJ2-5	.	many	TRBV4-3	15	TGCGCCAGCAGACAAGGAGAAGGGATAGGAGAGACCCAGTACTTC	CASRQGEGIGETQYF
TRBJ2-7	.	many	TRBV29-1	15	TGCAGCGACCCCATTAAGGAGGGCACAATCTACGAGCAGTACTTC	CSDPIKEGTIYEQYF
TRBJ1-2	TRBD1	few	TRBV14	14	TGTGCCAGCAGCCATCCGGGGACAGGGAGTGGCTACACCTTC	CASSHPGTGSGYTF
TRBJ1-3	.	few	TRBV7-2	15	TGTGCCAGCAGCCCGCCAACGAACTCTGGAGACACCATATATTTT	CASSPPTNSGDTIYF
TRBJ2-7	TRBD1	many	TRBV28	12	TGTGCCAGCAGATGGGACAGGAGCGAGCAGTACTTC	CASRWDRSEQYF
TRBJ2-5	TRBD2	many	TRBV5-4	18	TGTGCCAGCAGCACCTTGACCCGAACTAGCGGGGCCCAAGAGACCCAGTACTTC	CASSTLTRTSGAQETQYF